This is a list of T cell receptor beta chains from one sample in a study of Graves' ophthalmopathy and Graves' hyperthyroidism. TCRdb re-analysed the multiplex PCR reads in MiXCR, keeping a single row per CDR3 protein. The repertoire holds hundreds of thousands of distinct CDR3 sequences, with 45% to 55% as singletons. Sample: peripheral blood. These receptors were taken from an adult man with Graves' ophthalmopathy. Both conserved end residues are part of each CDR3. The D gene is left open where the match is weak. Where a row states a size, it is once, few, many or the class of an expanded clone; other rows omit it.

d_call	v_call	j_call	clone_size	cdr3_length	cdr3_nt	cdr3_aa
TRBD2	TRBV29-1	TRBJ2-5	many	14	TGCAGCGTTGAGGGGGACTACAGCAGAGAGACCCAGTACTTC	CSVEGDYSRETQYF
-	TRBV12-3/TRBV12-4	TRBJ2-5	-	14	TGTGCCAGCAGTTCCAGCCAGAGCCGTCAGACCCAGTACTTC	CASSSSQSRQTQYF
TRBD1	TRBV7-9	TRBJ1-1	few	14	TGTGCCAGCAGCTCTACAGGGGCGAACACTGAAGCTTTCTTT	CASSSTGANTEAFF
TRBD1	TRBV10-1	TRBJ2-7	-	13	TGCGCCAGCAGGCCGACAGGGCGCCACGAGCAGTACTTC	CASRPTGRHEQYF
TRBD1	TRBV6-4	TRBJ2-5	-	15	TGTGCCAGCAGTGAACGACAGGGGCACCAAGAGACCCAGTACTTC	CASSERQGHQETQYF
-	TRBV20-1	TRBJ1-1	-	17	TGCAGTGCTAGAGATTTGACGGCGAGTCGGGGAAACACTGAAGCTTTCTTT	CSARDLTASRGNTEAFF
TRBD1	TRBV12-3/TRBV12-4	TRBJ2-7	-	12	TGTGCCAGCGGGGGACAGTCCTACGAGCAGTACTTC	CASGGQSYEQYF
TRBD1	TRBV20-1	TRBJ2-7	few	13	TGCAGTGCTTCCGGGACAGGCCTCTACGAGCAGTACTTC	CSASGTGLYEQYF
-	TRBV10-2	TRBJ2-7	once	14	TGCGCCAGCAGAACCGGGACACCTTCCTACGAGCAGTACTTC	CASRTGTPSYEQYF
TRBD1	TRBV7-2	TRBJ1-6	-	14	TGTGCCAGCGGCTTAGGGGACAGGAATTCACCCCTCCACTTT	CASGLGDRNSPLHF
-	TRBV25-1	TRBJ1-1	many	13	TGTGCCAGCAGTGAATTTGGGGCCACTGAAGCTTTCTTT	CASSEFGATEAFF
-	TRBV11-2	TRBJ1-5	-	15	TGTGCCAACAGTCCCCGGCCGGATAGCAATCAGCCCCAGCATTTT	CANSPRPDSNQPQHF
-	TRBV10-3	TRBJ1-1	-	15	TGTGCCATCAGTCCCGGAGGAGGAGGGAACACTGAAGCTTTCTTT	CAISPGGGGNTEAFF
-	TRBV20-1	TRBJ2-3	-	17	TGCAGTGCTAGAGATCTACGCGGGATGACCAACACAGATACGCAGTATTTT	CSARDLRGMTNTDTQYF
-	TRBV2	TRBJ1-3	-	14	TGTGCCAGCGGAGCCGGAGGGGCTGGAAACACCATATATTTT	CASGAGGAGNTIYF
TRBD2	TRBV10-3	TRBJ2-7	-	15	TGTGCCAGCAGCTTATCTAGGACTAGCGTCACGGAGCAGTACTTC	CASSLSRTSVTEQYF
-	TRBV9	TRBJ2-6	-	16	TGTGCCAGCAGCCCGGCGGAGCGTTCGAGGGCCAACGTCCTGACTTTC	CASSPAERSRANVLTF
TRBD1	TRBV19	TRBJ2-7	once	16	TGTGCCAGTAGTGCGCGGGGAGGGACAGGGTTCTACGAGCAGTACTTC	CASSARGGTGFYEQYF
TRBD2	TRBV18	TRBJ2-5	-	15	TGTGCCAGCTCAGTTTACTCTAGCGGCCAAGAGACCCAGTACTTC	CASSVYSSGQETQYF
-	TRBV3-1	TRBJ1-2	few	13	TGTGCCAGCAGCCCTAGTACTACCTATGGCTACACCTTC	CASSPSTTYGYTF
-	TRBV20-1	TRBJ1-1	many	14	TGCAGTGCTTCCCGACCCCAGACAGCCACTGAAGCTTTCTTT	CSASRPQTATEAFF
TRBD1	TRBV12-3/TRBV12-4	TRBJ1-5	-	18	TGTGCCAGCAGTCCCTCCCTCCGGGACAGAGATAGCAATCAGCCCCAGCATTTT	CASSPSLRDRDSNQPQHF
TRBD1	TRBV10-3	TRBJ2-7	-	14	TGTGCCATCCAGCTAGACAGGGGAGACTACGAGCAGTACTTC	CAIQLDRGDYEQYF
-	TRBV10-2	TRBJ2-7	-	13	TGCGCCAGCAGCTTCACTACCGCGGGGGAGCAGTACTTC	CASSFTTAGEQYF
-	TRBV7-9	TRBJ2-7	-	14	TGTGCCAGCAGCGGTCCCGGTGCCACCTACGAGCAGTACTTC	CASSGPGATYEQYF
TRBD1	TRBV10-3	TRBJ2-7	-	14	TGTGCCAGCAGCGCCTCCGGGACAGCCTACGAGCAGTACTTC	CASSASGTAYEQYF
-	TRBV10-3	TRBJ1-1	many	14	TGTGCCATCAGTGGAGAGGGAGTCAACACTGAAGCTTTCTTT	CAISGEGVNTEAFF
TRBD2	TRBV24-1	TRBJ2-2	few	15	TGTGCCACCCGTAGTGGGACTAGCGGGACCGGGGAGCTGTTTTTT	CATRSGTSGTGELFF
-	TRBV28	TRBJ1-4	many	13	TGTGCCAGCTTTGGGGGAACTAATGAAAAACTGTTTTTT	CASFGGTNEKLFF
-	TRBV10-3	TRBJ2-5	-	15	TGTGCCATTTCACAGGCGAATAGCAGACAAGAGACCCAGTACTTC	CAISQANSRQETQYF
-	TRBV5-6	TRBJ2-2	-	15	TGTGCCAGCAGCCATCCACGACAGCTCACCGGGGAGCTGTTTTTT	CASSHPRQLTGELFF
-	TRBV29-1	TRBJ1-3	-	13	TGCAGCGGTCAGGAGGCAGGTGGAAACACCATATATTTT	CSGQEAGGNTIYF
TRBD1	TRBV9	TRBJ2-2	-	15	TGTGCCAGCAGTAACAGGGGGCTGAACACCGGGGAGCTGTTTTTT	CASSNRGLNTGELFF
-	TRBV7-6	TRBJ1-1	many	14	TGTGCCAGCAGCTTAGCGCATCAGAACACTGAAGCTTTCTTT	CASSLAHQNTEAFF
TRBD1	TRBV10-3	TRBJ2-3	-	16	TGTGCCATCAGTGAGTCCGACAGGGGAATAAATCAGCCCCAGTATTTT	CAISESDRGINQPQYF
-	TRBV30	TRBJ2-7	few	12	TGTGCCTGGAATTACTACGGACTCGAGCAGTACTTC	CAWNYYGLEQYF
-	TRBV12-3/TRBV12-4	TRBJ1-6	once	17	TGTGCCAGCAGCTTAGGACAGCCGAGCTCCTATAATTCACCCCTCCACTTT	CASSLGQPSSYNSPLHF
-	TRBV20-1	TRBJ2-5	once	14	TGCAGTGCTAGAGGTCGTCCTAGTCGGGAGACCCAGTACTTC	CSARGRPSRETQYF
-	TRBV5-1	TRBJ2-7	-	13	TGCGCCAGCAGCTTGTCCATGGGTGGCGAGCAGTACTTC	CASSLSMGGEQYF
-	TRBV7-9	TRBJ1-5	-	12	TGTGCCAGCAGCTTAGTAAATCAGCCCCAGCATTTT	CASSLVNQPQHF